The next 31 T cell receptor beta chains were all read from a single sample in a study of cytomegalovirus exposure and HLA in healthy donors. 13 Jbeta primers and 60 Vbeta primers were used for the PCR. Clones were sequenced by immunoSEQ multiplex PCR, and TCRdb holds only the in-frame ones, with some missing. The data show about 200,000 clones, roughly 79% seen once. The sequenced material came from PBMCs. The receptors stem from a man aged 25 to 45 in good health and CMV-seronegative.

The table lists this clone with a few counts. V usage is TRBV5-1 and J usage is TRBJ2-3; D perhaps matches TRBD1 (6 bases). V was cut by 6 bases and J by 0 bases, with 14 bases left in between. The CDR3 has 15 residues. Germline CDR1 SGHRS, CDR2 YFSETQ. CDR3 DNA sequence: TGCGCCAGCATGCTTGGGACAACTAGCACAGATACGCAGTATTTT. Protein: CASMLGTTSTDTQYF.

The V gene is TRBV5-1, the J gene TRBJ2-5; TRBD2 matches 13 bases. Germline V gene sequence: CDR1 SGHRS, CDR2 YFSETQ. CDR3 length: 18 amino acids. J was trimmed by 5 bases and V by 1 base; bases with no gene match: 11. In DNA, the CDR3 is TGCGCCAGCAGCTTGTTAGGCCTGACTAGCGGGAGGACTGAGACCCAGTACTTC. It is translated as CASSLLGLTSGRTETQYF.

This clone was found once. Here the CDR3 reads CASSLAKGQGNYGYTF. CDR3 in DNA: TGTGCCAGCAGCTTGGCCAAGGGACAGGGGAACTATGGCTACACCTTC. The chain carries TRBV5-4 and TRBJ1-2; 10 bases map to TRBD1. CDR1 SGHNT and CDR2 YYREEE come from the germline V gene (reference sequence). J lost 2 bases, V lost 0 bases, and 4 bases had no gene match. The CDR3 extends over 16 amino acids.

The genes are TRBV6-6 and TRBJ1-1; D possibly corresponds to TRBD1 (6 bases). There are 15 residues in the CDR3. V dropped 0 bases and J dropped 2 bases, with 10 bases sitting between them. CDR1 and CDR2 (germline): MNHNY, SVGAGI (reference sequence). The CDR3 region is CASSYSRDINTEAFF. The DNA for the CDR3 is TGTGCCAGCAGTTACTCCCGGGACATCAACACTGAAGCTTTCTTT.

The rearrangement links TRBV19 to TRBJ1-5, with 8 bases that match TRBD1. The CDR3 runs 15 residues. V lost 5 bases to trimming and J lost 4 bases; unmatched junction nucleotides: 7. The germline V gene has CDR1 LNHDA and CDR2 SQIVND (reference sequence). CDR3 nucleotides: TGTGCCAGTAGTTGGGGGACAGGTTTAAATCAGCCCCAGCATTTT. It encodes CASSWGTGLNQPQHF.

The chain carries TRBV11-2 and TRBJ2-1, with 10 positions matching TRBD1. The germline gives CDR1 SGHAT, CDR2 FQNNGV. V was clipped by 2 bases and J by 2 bases; unmatched bases: 9. This CDR3 region has 18 residues. CDR3 amino acids: CASSLIRRGTGAYNEQFF. The CDR3 bases are TGTGCCAGCAGCTTAATTCGTCGGGGGACAGGGGCCTACAATGAGCAGTTCTTC.

The V gene is TRBV11-2, the J gene TRBJ2-2, with 8 nucleotides matching TRBD2. Germline assignment: CDR1 SGHAT and CDR2 FQNNGV. The CDR3 contains 16 residues. Trimming at V came to 1 base and at J to 7 bases, leaving 8 bases not matched to a gene. In DNA form, the CDR3 reads TGTGCCAGCAGCTTAGCGGGGGGGAGAGCGTACGGGGAGCTGTTTTTT. It yields the protein CASSLAGGRAYGELFF. Full variable domain (outside the CDR3, taken from reference TRBV11-2 and TRBJ2-2): EAGVAQSPRYKIIEKRQSVAFWCNPISGHATLYWYQQILGQGPKLLIQFQNNGVVDDSQLPKDRFSAERLKGVDSTLKIQPAKLEDSAVYLCASSLAGGRAYGELFFGEGSRLTVL.

The chain uses TRBV4-1 and TRBJ1-5; D is unresolved. The V gene lost 1 base and the J gene lost 0 bases, with 4 bases spanning the gap. In germline, CDR1 is MGHRA, CDR2 YSYEKL. The CDR3 sequence is 14 residues long. CDR3 coding DNA: TGCGCCAGCAGCCAAGCGTATAGCAATCAGCCCCAGCATTTT. Translated: CASSQAYSNQPQHF.

The CDR3 loop reads CASSKGAIARAPGENIQYF. For the CDR3, the DNA is TGTGCCAGCAGCAAGGGGGCCATTGCGAGAGCCCCGGGGGAAAACATTCAGTACTTC. The V gene is TRBV11-3, the J gene TRBJ2-4, with a tentative D call TRBD1 (7 bases). The ends were cut back, 5 bases at V and 5 bases at J, with 28 bases in the middle. Germline V gives CDR1 SGHNT, CDR2 YENEEA. This CDR3 comprises 19 residues.

This chain connects TRBV19 to TRBJ2-7, with TRBD2 identical over 11 bases. CDR1 and CDR2 (germline): LNHDA, SQIVND (reference sequence). CDR3 size: 19 residues. V lost 6 bases and J lost 2; bases outside the gene matches: 18. The DNA for the CDR3 is TGTGCCAGTAGATACAAGGGCCCTACCGGACTAGCGGGCACCTACGAGCAGTACTTC. This encodes CASRYKGPTGLAGTYEQYF.

This clone appeared a few times. The chain couples TRBV28 to TRBJ2-5, with D perhaps matching TRBD2 (6 bases). CDR3 size: 18 residues. V dropped 3 bases and J dropped 1 base, with 21 bases sitting between them. Germline values: CDR1 MDHEN, CDR2 SYDVKM. This CDR3 is CASSLLPRGGETQETQYF. The CDR3 nucleotides read TGTGCCAGCAGTTTGCTCCCCCGGGGCGGGGAGACCCAAGAGACCCAGTACTTC.

The V and J genes are TRBV9 and TRBJ2-5; 13 bases are a match to TRBD2. The CDR3 is made up of 15 amino acids. The germline V gene encodes CDR1 SGDLS and CDR2 YYNGEE. Losses at the gene ends were 3 bases for V and 2 bases for J; bases not matched to a gene: 1. This CDR3 reads CASSAGLAGQETQYF. The CDR3 DNA reads as TGTGCCAGCAGCGCGGGACTAGCGGGGCAAGAGACCCAGTACTTC.

The chain couples TRBV28 to TRBJ2-7; possible D gene TRBD1, 6 bases. CDR1 is MDHEN and CDR2 is SYDVKM in the germline V gene. The CDR3 length is 12 residues. Trimming left V 7 bases short and J 6 bases short, with 13 bases between. The CDR3 loop is CASNLGQVEQYF. The CDR3 nucleotides read TGTGCCAGCAACCTGGGACAAGTCGAGCAGTACTTC.

The J gene is TRBJ2-2, the V gene TRBV5-1; 8 positions match TRBD2. Germline assignment: CDR1 SGHRS and CDR2 YFSETQ. Trimming at V came to 5 bases and at J to 6 bases, leaving 12 bases not matched to a gene. The CDR3 contains 16 residues. The CDR3 here is CASRPTSAGGAGELFF. DNA for the CDR3: TGCGCCAGCAGACCGACGTCCGCGGGAGGAGCCGGGGAGCTGTTTTTT.

This chain connects TRBV19 to TRBJ2-7; 10 bases are a match to TRBD1. Germline CDR1 is LNHDA and CDR2 is SQIVND (reference sequence). J was trimmed by 1 base and V by 4 bases; bases with no gene match: 1. The CDR3 extends over 14 amino acids. The CDR3 reads CASSKGQGSYEQYF. CDR3 coding DNA: TGTGCCAGTAGTAAGGGACAGGGGTCCTACGAGCAGTACTTC. Full variable domain (missing parts from reference TRBV19 and TRBJ2-7): DGGITQSPKYLFRKEGQNVTLSCEQNLNHDAMYWYRQDPGQGLRLIYYSQIVNDFQKGDIAEGYSVSREKKESFPLTVTSAQKNPTAFYLCASSKGQGSYEQYFGPGTRLTVT.

This clone was recorded a few times. This chain uses TRBV30 with TRBJ2-2, with D perhaps matching TRBD2 (6 bases). CDR3 length: 14 residues. V lost 4 bases and J lost 4, with 13 bases in between. Looked up from germline, CDR1 is GTSNPN and CDR2 is SVGIG (reference sequence). CDR3 loop: CAWKWGVGTGELFF. The DNA for the CDR3 is TGTGCCTGGAAATGGGGGGTCGGCACCGGGGAGCTGTTTTTT.

The rearrangement links TRBV28 to TRBJ2-7, with 10 bases that match TRBD1. The germline gives CDR1 MDHEN, CDR2 SYDVKM. J gave up 6 bases and V 5 bases, and 7 bases lay outside the gene matches. This CDR3 has 14 amino acids. The CDR3 spells CASSTRQGASEQYF. In nucleotides, the CDR3 is TGTGCCAGCAGTACCCGACAGGGGGCGAGCGAGCAGTACTTC.

The chain links TRBV4-1 to TRBJ2-7; D is possibly TRBD2 (6 bases). CDR1 and CDR2 from the germline V gene are MGHRA and YSYEKL. Deletions cut 2 bases from V and 5 bases from J, with 13 bases between. This CDR3 spans 14 amino acids. In nucleotides, the CDR3 is TGCGCCAGCAGCCAACCCAATCTAGCGCACGAGCAGTACTTC. It encodes CASSQPNLAHEQYF.

This clone has just a few counts. V is TRBV5-1 and J is TRBJ2-7, with 10 bases identical to TRBD1. V lost 1 base, J lost 7 bases, and 5 bases stayed unmatched. There are 14 residues in the CDR3. Germline-derived CDR1 and CDR2 are SGHRS and YFSETQ. This chain's CDR3 is CASSLTGTGEEQYF. The CDR3 bases are TGCGCCAGCAGCTTGACCGGGACAGGGGAAGAGCAGTACTTC.

The chain employs TRBV5-1 and TRBJ2-5, with no clear D. Between the trimmed V and J ends, which lost 0 bases and 2 bases, there was a span of 11 bases. The V gene's germline CDR1 is SGHRS and CDR2 YFSETQ. The CDR3 totals 15 residues. Here the CDR3 DNA reads TGCGCCAGCAGCTTGGTAGGCCAGAGGCAAGAGACCCAGTACTTC. This translates into CASSLVGQRQETQYF. Full variable domain (remainder filled in from reference TRBV5-1 and TRBJ2-5): KAGVTQTPRYLIKTRGQQVTLSCSPISGHRSVSWYQQTPGQGLQFLFEYFSETQRNKGNFPGRFSGRQFSNSRSEMNVSTLELGDSALYLCASSLVGQRQETQYFGPGTRLLVL.

The chain combines TRBV7-9 with TRBJ1-4; D is uncertain. V lost 1 base and J lost 6, with 6 bases in between. Germline loops: CDR1 SEHNR, CDR2 FQNEAQ (reference sequence). The CDR3 runs to 13 residues. The CDR3 loop reads CASSLVGDEKLFF. Written as DNA, the CDR3 is TGTGCCAGCAGCTTAGTCGGTGATGAAAAACTGTTTTTT.

In this sample, this clone turned up once. This chain joins TRBV4-1 and TRBJ2-1; D is unresolved. The germline V gene has CDR1 MGHRA and CDR2 YSYEKL. This CDR3 comprises 14 residues. V lost 4 bases to trimming and J lost 9 bases, with 16 bases between them. The CDR3 bases are TGCGCCAGCAGCCCCCGGGTCTTCGATAGTGAGCAGTTCTTC. As protein: CASSPRVFDSEQFF.

CDR3 nucleotides: TGTGCCAGCAGTTACTCGGGTAGCGGAACCTACGAGCAGTACTTC. Protein product: CASSYSGSGTYEQYF. The chain employs TRBV6-6 and TRBJ2-7; tentative D call: TRBD2 (6 bases). V was shortened by 0 bases and J by 2 bases, with 11 bases between the two germline ends. The CDR3 extends over 15 amino acids. CDR1 is MNHNY, CDR2 SVGAGI, per germline (reference sequence).

V gene TRBV9 combines with J gene TRBJ2-3; TRBD2 matches 10 bases. J was trimmed by 4 bases and V by 3 bases; bases with no gene match: 5. The CDR3 runs 15 residues. Germline CDR1 reads SGDLS; CDR2 reads YYNGEE. CDR3 in amino acids: CASSELAGTADTQYF. The CDR3, as DNA: TGTGCCAGCAGCGAACTAGCGGGAACAGCAGATACGCAGTATTTT.

V is TRBV6-5 and J is TRBJ1-2; possible D gene TRBD1, 6 bases. The CDR3 runs to 14 residues. The germline V and J ends were trimmed by 5 bases and 2 bases, with 12 bases remaining between them. CDR1 is MNHEY and CDR2 is SVGAGI in the germline V gene. The CDR3 DNA sequence: TGTGCCAGCAGTCGCCTGACAGGAAACTATGGCTACACCTTC. Translating gives CASSRLTGNYGYTF.

CDR3 sequence reads: CASSLLGSGYTGELFF. The CDR3 DNA sequence: TGTGCCAGCAGCCTCTTGGGGAGCGGGTACACCGGGGAGCTGTTTTTT. This chain connects TRBV7-6 to TRBJ2-2; a possible D gene is TRBD2 (6 bases). CDR1 and CDR2 from the germline V gene are SGHVS and FNYEAQ. The CDR3 spans 16 residues. V was pared by 5 bases and J by 3 bases, with 16 bases between.

V usage is TRBV19 and J usage is TRBJ1-4, with D unclear. This CDR3 is 16 amino acids long. Germline loops: CDR1 LNHDA, CDR2 SQIVND (reference sequence). V dropped 2 bases and J dropped 7 bases, with 17 bases sitting between them. In nucleotides, the CDR3 is TGTGCCAGTAGTATAACCCGCGCCGTTGGAGGTGAAAAACTGTTTTTT. This gives the protein CASSITRAVGGEKLFF.

The chain links TRBV2 to TRBJ2-7, with D possibly TRBD1 on 5 matching bases. The germline V and J ends were trimmed by 3 bases and 2 bases, with 17 bases remaining between them. Looked up from germline, CDR1 is SNHLY and CDR2 is FYNNEI. This CDR3 spans 16 amino acids. CDR3 sequence (DNA): TGTGCCAGCAGTGACGGCGTAAGAGGACATCCCTACGAGCAGTACTTC. Translation: CASSDGVRGHPYEQYF. Complete variable domain (other parts from reference TRBV2 and TRBJ2-7): EPEVTQTPSHQVTQMGQEVILRCVPISNHLYFYWYRQILGQKVEFLVSFYNNEISEKSEIFDDQFSVERPDGSNFTLKIRSTKLEDSAMYFCASSDGVRGHPYEQYFGPGTRLTVT.

V and J are TRBV5-1 and TRBJ2-1; possible D gene TRBD2, 5 bases. Germline V gene data show CDR1 as SGHRS and CDR2 as YFSETQ. This CDR3 has 14 amino acids. Trimming stripped 2 bases from V and 4 bases from J, with 10 bases between. The CDR3 is CASSLSGPYNEQFF. The CDR3 coding sequence is TGCGCCAGCAGCTTAAGCGGACCTTACAATGAGCAGTTCTTC.

The rearrangement links TRBV5-1 to TRBJ1-2; unclear D gene. V lost 7 bases and J 2 bases, leaving 18 bases between the germline ends. The length of the CDR3 is 15 residues. Germline-derived CDR1 and CDR2 are SGHRS and YFSETQ. The CDR3 DNA reads TGCGCCAGCCGTGCGGAGACCCTCCCGAACTATGGCTACACCTTC. Its protein product is CASRAETLPNYGYTF.

The CDR3 nucleotides read TGTGCCAGCAGTTTATCCCCGGGTGGATCAAGTTCACCCCTCCACTTT. Translating it yields CASSLSPGGSSSPLHF. The rearrangement uses TRBV28 and TRBJ1-6; no clear D. There are 16 residues in the CDR3. The V end lost 1 base, the J end lost 9 bases, and 16 bases lay between the germline ends. Germline CDR1 and CDR2: MDHEN and SYDVKM.